This TCR beta chain was observed in a study of T cell responses to AZD1222 COVID-19 vaccine. Study-level information: Second doses that came at about 4 or about 12 weeks were put together.

The method was immunoSEQ multiplex PCR; TCRdb's version includes in-frame clones alone and lacks a portion of them. The table shows 80,000 or so clones, with 87% occurring only once. Overall study findings and caveats: Two AZD1222 administrations were followed by greater Spike-specific TCR breadth and depth. No day 14 peak samples; only post-peak repertoires were characterized. At 160-218 and 743-854, vaccine-associated CD4 TCRs were dominant, and they spanned spike.

Comment on this clone: Its antigen is undetermined.

The CDR3 has 14 amino acids. CDR1 and CDR2 from the germline V gene are SGHNT and YENEEA. Trimming stripped 1 base from V and 3 bases from J, with 8 bases between. The rearrangement joins TRBV11-3 to TRBJ2-3; D may be TRBD1 (5 bases). The receptor comes from an adult in good health. The input for sequencing was peripheral blood, taken on day 0 of AZD1222 vaccination. The CDR3 DNA sequence: TGTGCCAGCAGCTTAGGACAGCTGACAGATACGCAGTATTTT. Its translation is CASSLGQLTDTQYF.